This T cell receptor (beta chain) was retrieved from a study of somatic mutations in cytotoxic T cells in rheumatoid arthritis. Study-level results: More than 20% of CD8+ cells belonged to the largest clone in about an eighth of the 65 patients.

V dropped 0 bases and J dropped 4 bases, with 13 bases sitting between them. CDR3 length equals 15 residues. Germline V CDR1 and CDR2: SGDLS, YYNGEE. In the case of this clone: Antigen unknown.

Here immunoSEQ multiplex PCR was the method, and the copy in TCRdb shows in-frame clones only, minus some. The sample contains some 20,000 clones, about 85% of which appear only once. The sequenced material came from CD8+ T cells sorted from blood. The clonotype was recovered from an adult with rheumatoid arthritis. The chain employs TRBV9 and TRBJ1-2, with a tentative D call TRBD1 (5 bases). CDR3 in DNA: TGTGCCAGCAGCGTAGCCATGACAGCGCTCTATGGCTACACCTTC. Protein product: CASSVAMTALYGYTF.